This T cell receptor (beta chain) was retrieved from a study of cytomegalovirus exposure and HLA in healthy donors. Study context: The 120 validation repertoires, a later analysis reported, used the same platform as the 550 to 700 repertoires from the first cohort.

As for this clone: The antigen is not known.

The CDR3 totals 13 residues. Trimming pared 5 bases from V and 4 bases from J, leaving 8 bases between. CDR1 MNHEY and CDR2 SMNVEV come from the germline V gene (reference sequence). Measured with immunoSEQ multiplex PCR; TCRdb has only the in-frame clones, and not every one. The sample carries some 260,000 clones, around 91% recorded once. Among the roughly 110 subjects of the validation cohort, separate from the approximately 670-subject first cohort, were the donors. Study-level points and caveats: The study labeled 150 or so TCR beta chains cytomegalovirus-associated.

The chain carries TRBV27 and TRBJ2-2, with D maybe TRBD1 (6 bases). The clonotype originates from a woman aged 25 to 45 in good health and CMV-seronegative. The specimen was PBMCs. The CDR3 DNA reads as TGTGCCAGCAGTAGGACAGCCACCGGGGAGCTGTTTTTT. Amino acids: CASSRTATGELFF.